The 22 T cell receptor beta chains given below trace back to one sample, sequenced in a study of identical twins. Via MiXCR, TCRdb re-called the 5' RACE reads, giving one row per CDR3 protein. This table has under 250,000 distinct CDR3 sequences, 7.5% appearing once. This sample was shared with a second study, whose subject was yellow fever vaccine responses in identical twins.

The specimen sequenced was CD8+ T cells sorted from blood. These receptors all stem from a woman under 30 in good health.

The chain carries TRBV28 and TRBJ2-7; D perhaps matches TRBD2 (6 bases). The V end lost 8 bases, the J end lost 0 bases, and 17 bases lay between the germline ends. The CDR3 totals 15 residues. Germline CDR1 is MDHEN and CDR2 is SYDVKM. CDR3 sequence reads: CASRSVRGLSYEQYF. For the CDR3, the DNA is TGTGCCAGCCGGAGTGTGAGGGGACTCTCCTACGAGCAGTACTTC. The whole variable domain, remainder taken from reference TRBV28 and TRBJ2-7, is DVKVTQSSRYLVKRTGEKVFLECVQDMDHENMFWYRQDPGLGLRLIYFSYDVKMKEKGDIPEGYSVSREKKERFSLILESASTNQTSMYLCASRSVRGLSYEQYFGPGTRLTVT.

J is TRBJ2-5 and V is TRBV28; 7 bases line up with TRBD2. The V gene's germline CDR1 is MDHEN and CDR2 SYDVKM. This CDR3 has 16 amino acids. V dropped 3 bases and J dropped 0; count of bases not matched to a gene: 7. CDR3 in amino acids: CASSFGLAEHQETQYF. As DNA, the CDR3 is TGTGCCAGCAGTTTCGGCCTAGCGGAACACCAAGAGACCCAGTACTTC.

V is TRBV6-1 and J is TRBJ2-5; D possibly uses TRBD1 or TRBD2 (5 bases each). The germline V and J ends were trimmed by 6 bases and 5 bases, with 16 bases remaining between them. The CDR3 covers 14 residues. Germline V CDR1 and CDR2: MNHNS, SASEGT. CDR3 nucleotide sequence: TGTGCCAGCAGGAGGGACCAACGGTTGGAGACCCAGTACTTC. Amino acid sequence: CASRRDQRLETQYF.

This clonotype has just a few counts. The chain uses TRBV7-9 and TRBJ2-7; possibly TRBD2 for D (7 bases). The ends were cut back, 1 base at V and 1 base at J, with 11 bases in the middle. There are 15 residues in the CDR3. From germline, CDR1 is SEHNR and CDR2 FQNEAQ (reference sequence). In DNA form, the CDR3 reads TGTGCCAGCAGCTTAGGGGGGGGCAATTCCTACGAGCAGTACTTC. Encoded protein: CASSLGGGNSYEQYF.

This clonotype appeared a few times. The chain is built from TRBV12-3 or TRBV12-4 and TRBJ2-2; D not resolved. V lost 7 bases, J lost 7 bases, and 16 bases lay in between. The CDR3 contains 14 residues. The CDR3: CASIPPNSIGELFF. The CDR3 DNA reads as TGTGCCAGCATCCCCCCAAATTCGATCGGGGAGCTGTTTTTT.

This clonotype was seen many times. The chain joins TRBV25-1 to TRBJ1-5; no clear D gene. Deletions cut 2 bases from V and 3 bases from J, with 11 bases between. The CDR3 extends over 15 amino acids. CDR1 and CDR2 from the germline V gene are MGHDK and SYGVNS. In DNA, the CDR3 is TGTGCCAGCAGTGAAAATTATAGGGCCAATCAGCCCCAGCATTTT. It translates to CASSENYRANQPQHF.

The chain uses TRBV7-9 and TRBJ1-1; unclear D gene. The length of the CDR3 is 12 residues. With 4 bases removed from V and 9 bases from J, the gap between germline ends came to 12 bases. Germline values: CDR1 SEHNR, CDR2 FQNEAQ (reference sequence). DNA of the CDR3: TGTGCCAGCAGCTCGTACACAGCTCAAGCTTTCTTT. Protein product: CASSSYTAQAFF. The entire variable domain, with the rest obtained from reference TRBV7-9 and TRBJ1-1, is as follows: DTGVSQNPRHKITKRGQNVTFRCDPISEHNRLYWYRQTLGQGPEFLTYFQNEAQLEKSRLLSDRFSAERPKGSFSTLEIQRTEQGDSAMYLCASSSYTAQAFFGQGTRLTVV.

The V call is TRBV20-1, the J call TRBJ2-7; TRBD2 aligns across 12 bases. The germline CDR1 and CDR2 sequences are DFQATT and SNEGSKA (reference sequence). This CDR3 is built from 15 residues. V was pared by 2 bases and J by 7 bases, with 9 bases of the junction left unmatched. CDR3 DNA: TGCAGTGCTAGACTAGCGGGAGGGCATATTGAAGAGCAGTACTTC. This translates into CSARLAGGHIEEQYF.

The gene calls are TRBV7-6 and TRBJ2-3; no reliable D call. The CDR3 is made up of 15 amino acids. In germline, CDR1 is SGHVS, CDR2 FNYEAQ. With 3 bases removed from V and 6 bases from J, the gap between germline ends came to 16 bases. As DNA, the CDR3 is TGTGCCAGCAGCTTTACTTTATCGCCCCGGGATACGCAGTATTTT. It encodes CASSFTLSPRDTQYF.

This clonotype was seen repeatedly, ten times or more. The CDR3 loop reads CASSQRLGYEQYF. The DNA for the CDR3 is TGCGCCAGCAGCCAACGTCTGGGCTACGAGCAGTACTTC. The V call is TRBV4-1, the J call TRBJ2-7; unclear D gene. Germline lookup yields CDR1 MGHRA and CDR2 YSYEKL. With 2 bases removed from V and 3 bases from J, the gap between germline ends came to 8 bases. The length of the CDR3 is 13 residues.

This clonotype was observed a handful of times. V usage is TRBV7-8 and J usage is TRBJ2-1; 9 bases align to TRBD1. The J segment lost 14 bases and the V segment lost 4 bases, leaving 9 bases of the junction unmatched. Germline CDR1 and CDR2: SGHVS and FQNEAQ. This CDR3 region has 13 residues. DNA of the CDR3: TGTGCCAGCAGCTCAACGTCGGACAGGGGCGAGTTCTTC. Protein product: CASSSTSDRGEFF.

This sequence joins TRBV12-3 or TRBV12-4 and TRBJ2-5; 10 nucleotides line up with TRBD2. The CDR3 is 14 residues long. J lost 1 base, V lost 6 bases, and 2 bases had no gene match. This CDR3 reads CASRVAGGQETQYF. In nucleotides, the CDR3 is TGTGCCAGCAGAGTAGCGGGGGGCCAAGAGACCCAGTACTTC.

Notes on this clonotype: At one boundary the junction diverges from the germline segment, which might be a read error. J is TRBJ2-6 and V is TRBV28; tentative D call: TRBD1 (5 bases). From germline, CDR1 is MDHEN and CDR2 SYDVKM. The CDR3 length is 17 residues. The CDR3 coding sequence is TGTGCCAGCAGTTTATTGCCAGGGCCCTCTGGGGCCAACGTCCTGTCTTTC. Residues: CASSLLPGPSGANVLSF. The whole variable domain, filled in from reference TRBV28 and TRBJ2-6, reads DVKVTQSSRYLVKRTGEKVFLECVQDMDHENMFWYRQDPGLGLRLIYFSYDVKMKEKGDIPEGYSVSREKKERFSLILESASTNQTSMYLCASSLLPGPSGANVLSFGAGSRLTVL.

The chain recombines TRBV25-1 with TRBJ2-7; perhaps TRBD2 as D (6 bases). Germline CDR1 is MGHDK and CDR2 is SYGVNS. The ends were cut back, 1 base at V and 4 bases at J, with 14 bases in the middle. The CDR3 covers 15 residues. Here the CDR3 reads CASSEFREGRYEQYF. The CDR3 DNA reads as TGTGCCAGCAGTGAATTTAGGGAAGGGAGGTACGAGCAGTACTTC.

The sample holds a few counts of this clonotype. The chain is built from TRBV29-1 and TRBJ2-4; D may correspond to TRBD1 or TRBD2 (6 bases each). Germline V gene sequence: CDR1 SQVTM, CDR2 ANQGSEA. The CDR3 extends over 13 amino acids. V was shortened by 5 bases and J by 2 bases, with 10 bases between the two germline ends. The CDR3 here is CSVKGGTKNIQYF. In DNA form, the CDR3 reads TGCAGCGTTAAGGGGGGCACCAAAAACATTCAGTACTTC.

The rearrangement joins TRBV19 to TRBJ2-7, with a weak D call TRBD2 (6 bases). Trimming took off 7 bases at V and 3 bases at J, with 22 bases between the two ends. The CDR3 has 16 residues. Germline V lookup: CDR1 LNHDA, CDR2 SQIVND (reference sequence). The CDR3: CASTYSGGALYYEQYV. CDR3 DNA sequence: TGTGCCAGTACTTACAGTGGAGGGGCCCTCTACTACGAGCAGTACGTC.

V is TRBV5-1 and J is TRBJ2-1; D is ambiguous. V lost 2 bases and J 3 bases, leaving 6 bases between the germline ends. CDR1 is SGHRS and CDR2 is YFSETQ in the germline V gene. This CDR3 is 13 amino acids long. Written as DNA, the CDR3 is TGCGCCAGCAGCTTTCTCGGCTACAATGAGCAGTTCTTC. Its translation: CASSFLGYNEQFF.

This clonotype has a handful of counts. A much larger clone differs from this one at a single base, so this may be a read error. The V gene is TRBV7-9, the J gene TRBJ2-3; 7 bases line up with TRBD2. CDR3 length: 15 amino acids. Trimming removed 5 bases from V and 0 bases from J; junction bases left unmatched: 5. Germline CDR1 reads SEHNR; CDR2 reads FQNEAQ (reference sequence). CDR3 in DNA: TGTGCCAGCAGCCACTCTAGCGGAAGCACAGATACGCAGTATTTT. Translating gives CASSHSSGSTDTQYF.

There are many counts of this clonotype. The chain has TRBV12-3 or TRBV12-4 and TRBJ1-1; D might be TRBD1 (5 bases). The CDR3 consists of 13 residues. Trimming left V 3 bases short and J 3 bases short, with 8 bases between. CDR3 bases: TGTGCCAGCAGTTTTGCAGGGTACACTGAAGCTTTCTTT. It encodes CASSFAGYTEAFF.

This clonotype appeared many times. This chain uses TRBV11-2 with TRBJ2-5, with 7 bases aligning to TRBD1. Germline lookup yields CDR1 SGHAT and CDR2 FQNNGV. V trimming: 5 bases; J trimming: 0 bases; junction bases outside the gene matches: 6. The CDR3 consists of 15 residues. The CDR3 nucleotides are TGTGCCAGCAGCGCTCCGACAGGGAACCAAGAGACCCAGTACTTC. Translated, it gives CASSAPTGNQETQYF.

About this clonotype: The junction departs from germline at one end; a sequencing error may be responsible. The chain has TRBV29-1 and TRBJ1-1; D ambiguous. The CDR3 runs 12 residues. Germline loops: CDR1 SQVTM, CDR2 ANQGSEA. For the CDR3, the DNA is TGCAGCGATGAAGGGAGGAACACTGAAGCTTTCTTT. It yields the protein CSDEGRNTEAFF.

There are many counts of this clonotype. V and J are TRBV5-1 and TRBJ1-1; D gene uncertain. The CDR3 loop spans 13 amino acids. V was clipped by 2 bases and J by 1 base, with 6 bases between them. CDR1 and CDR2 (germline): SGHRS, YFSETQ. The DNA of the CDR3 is TGCGCCAGCAGCTTTAGGCAGAACACTGAAGCTTTCTTT. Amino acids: CASSFRQNTEAFF.